Included here is one T cell receptor beta chain sequence, with context. The CDR3 length is 15 residues. Germline trimming cut 2 bases from V and 3 bases from J; bases unmatched to any gene: 2. Germline-derived CDR1 and CDR2 are SGHNT and YYREEE (reference sequence). This record comes from a study of blood T cell repertoires in COVID-19. Study overall: The samples span acute and convalescent COVID-19 from the United States, Italy and Spain. PBMCs, B-cell-depleted T cells, or T cells were the source of the cDNA or gDNA that made up the material.

Original analysis: Amplification from reference gene primers served as the basis for estimated nucleated cell counts. Profiled with immunoSEQ multiplex PCR; TCRdb holds only in-frame clones, not every one. V and J calls and clone size are copied from that table; D and trimming were computed from the DNA. The sample has 200,000 to 300,000 clones; 88% are singletons. The chain carries TRBV5-4 and TRBJ2-1, with 10 bases identical to TRBD1. The sample taken for sequencing was peripheral blood. This clonotype was obtained from a man aged 55 to 70 who had recovered from COVID-19. CDR3 sequence: CASSFWDRGYNEQFF. As DNA, the CDR3 is TGTGCCAGCAGCTTTTGGGACAGGGGCTACAATGAGCAGTTCTTC.